One TCR beta chain is described in this entry. The sample holds one count of this clone. Its antigen remains unidentified. Per-nucleotide qualities are absent, and no much larger clonotype sits a single base away. Within the sample, other DNA sequences also encode this same CDR3. The sample's time point label is to be understood as: after dendritic cell vaccination, including at tumor progression/relapse. To be selected, patients needed enough residual fresh-frozen tumor tissue and more than two years of available survival data. None of the glioblastoma patients carried an isocitrate dehydrogenase mutation, although molecular status otherwise varied. PBMC were collected before vaccination, two weeks after the third vaccination, and at tumor progression if tumor progression occurred. The Qiagen DNeasy Blood extraction Kit was used to extract genomic DNA. The immunoSEQ assay amplified TCRB CDR3 regions from around 2.1 micrograms of genomic DNA, or from all available DNA when less than that amount was available. For multiplex PCR, 60 forward primers for TCR V beta segments and 13 reverse primers for J beta segments were used. To estimate reads per starting template, synthetic control templates were spiked into each sample at limiting dilution. Reads of 87 bp were generated by sequencing on the Illumina HiSeq System. The authors' pipeline ran thus. PCR and sequencing errors were removed by a nearest neighbor algorithm that merged closely related sequences. TCR overlap was defined as the percentage of unique tumor TCR beta sequences that were also found in the peripheral blood of the same patient. Entries here come from immuneACCESS through TCRdb and include only in-frame sequences with V and J called. Some clones fail to appear in such tables; in the studies checked, an unresolved V gene covers under half of the shortfall, and the cause of the remainder is unknown. For V, J and clone size, that table is used; D and trimming come from the DNA. The sample table records approximately 50,000 clones; around 89% of these occur just once. The leading ten clones occupy less than 6.5% of the sample.

CDR1 and CDR2 were assigned from the germline V gene as SGHTA and FQGNSA. Trimming removed 5 bases from V and 2 bases from J, leaving 7 bases between the germline ends. From its cysteine to its phenylalanine, the CDR3 spans 13 amino acids. The read is trimmed to its CDR3 DNA, 39 bases read in frame from base 1. The data were obtained in a study of glioma-infiltrating T cells after dendritic cell vaccination (dated by TCRdb to between 2015 and 2016). Context from the whole study: The cohort comprised approximately 15 glioblastoma patients from Phase I and II dendritic cell vaccination trials, 9 newly diagnosed and 6 with recurrent disease. Survival after dendritic cell vaccination was correlated with TCR sequencing metrics, including TIL content and tumor-blood repertoire overlap. Tumor-infiltrating lymphocyte content was quantified and tumor and blood repertoires were compared in dendritic cell-vaccinated glioblastoma patients by deep sequencing of TCR beta CDR3 regions. Each patient was given three intradermal dendritic cell vaccine injections, spaced two weeks apart, in the arm below the axilla. The vaccine was prepared from monocyte-derived dendritic cells that were cultured for seven days with IL-4 and GM-CSF and then pulsed overnight with autologous tumor lysate. Patients received autologous tumor lysate-pulsed dendritic cell vaccination between about 2003 and 2012.

The paper's findings and limits, for the study overall: No direct relationship between TCR clonality and survival was found, suggesting that a diverse polyclonal response may matter. Higher estimated pretreatment TIL content predicted longer time to progression and overall survival after dendritic cell vaccination. The three-group TCR overlap response model was characterized as speculative, and prospective validation of the model was stated to be required. The cohort was small and heterogeneous, only a few patients had full blood and tumor sets, and even fewer had initial-recurrent tumor pairs.

Source: blood, taken after dendritic cell vaccination. The origin of this receptor is a human donor with glioblastoma. Rearrangement joined TRBV7-2 to TRBJ1-3; TRBD1 is a weak D gene call, 5 bases matching. The bases are TGTGCCAGCAGCCAAGGGGCTGGAAACACCATATATTTT. It codes for CASSQGAGNTIYF.